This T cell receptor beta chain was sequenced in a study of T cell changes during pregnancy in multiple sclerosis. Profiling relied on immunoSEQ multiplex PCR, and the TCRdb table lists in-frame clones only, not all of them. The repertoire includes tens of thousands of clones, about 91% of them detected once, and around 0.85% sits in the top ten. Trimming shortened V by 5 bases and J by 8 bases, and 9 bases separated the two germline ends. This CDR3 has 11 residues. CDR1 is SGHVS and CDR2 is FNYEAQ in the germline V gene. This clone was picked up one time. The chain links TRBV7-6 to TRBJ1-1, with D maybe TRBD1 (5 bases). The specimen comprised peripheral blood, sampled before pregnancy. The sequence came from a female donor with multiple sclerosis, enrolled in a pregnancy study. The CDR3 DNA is TGTGCCAGCAGCGGCACAGGAGAAGCTTTCTTT. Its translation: CASSGTGEAFF.